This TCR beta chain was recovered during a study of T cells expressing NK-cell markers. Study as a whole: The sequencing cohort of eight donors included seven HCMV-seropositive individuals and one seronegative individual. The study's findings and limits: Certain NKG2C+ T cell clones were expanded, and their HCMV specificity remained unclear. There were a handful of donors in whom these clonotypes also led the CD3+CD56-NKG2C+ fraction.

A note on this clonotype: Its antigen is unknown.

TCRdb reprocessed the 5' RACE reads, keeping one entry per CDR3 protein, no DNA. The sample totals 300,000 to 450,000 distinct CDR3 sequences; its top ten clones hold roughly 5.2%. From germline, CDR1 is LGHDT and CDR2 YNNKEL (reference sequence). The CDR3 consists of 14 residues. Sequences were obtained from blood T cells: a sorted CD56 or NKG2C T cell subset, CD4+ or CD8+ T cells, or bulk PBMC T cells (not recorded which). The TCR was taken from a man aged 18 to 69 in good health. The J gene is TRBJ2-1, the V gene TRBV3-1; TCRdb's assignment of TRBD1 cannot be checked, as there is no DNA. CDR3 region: CASSHRTGSSEQFF.